This T cell receptor (beta chain) was recorded in a study of T cells in Graves' hyperthyroidism and ophthalmopathy. Study-level background: Peripheral blood draws took place at initial diagnosis, ahead of any treatment.

Exclusion of a patient resulted from uncontrolled infection, other autoimmune disease, pregnancy or lactation. Trimming took 5 bases from V and 6 from J, leaving 14 bases between them. This CDR3 contains 14 residues. Looked up from germline, CDR1 is MNHNS and CDR2 is SASEGT. The CDR3 regions of TCR beta were amplified from RNA transcripts. First-round RT-PCR of the TCR CDR3 relied on the HTBI primer set. MiXCR, run by TCRdb on the multiplex PCR reads, gives a single entry per CDR3 protein. The table records roughly 550,000 distinct CDR3 sequences, about 16% of them present only once. Whole-study findings and limits: Ophthalmopathy, which appeared later, was predicted by the model a median roughly 6.4 months before onset. Clonotypes that were expanded in thyroid above 0.001 mostly appeared in blood too.

This clonotype has at least ten counts. The antigen is unknown. The V gene is TRBV6-1, the J gene TRBJ2-1, with D perhaps TRBD1 (5 bases). Sequencing was carried out using blood. This receptor was obtained from a woman aged 30 to 39 with Graves' ophthalmopathy. This CDR3 is CASSPLTGPNEQFF. Written as DNA, the CDR3 is TGTGCCAGCAGTCCCCTAACAGGTCCCAATGAGCAGTTCTTC.